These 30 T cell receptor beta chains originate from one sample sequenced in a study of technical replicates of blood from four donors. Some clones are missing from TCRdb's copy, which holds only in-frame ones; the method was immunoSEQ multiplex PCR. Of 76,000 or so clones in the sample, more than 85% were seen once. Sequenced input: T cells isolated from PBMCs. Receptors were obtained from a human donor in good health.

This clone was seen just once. The CDR3 loop reads CASSPQGDGYTF. The CDR3 nucleotides are TGCGCCAGCAGCCCCCAGGGGGATGGCTACACCTTC. The rearrangement joins TRBV5-1 to TRBJ1-2; 7 bases align to TRBD1. The junction had 3 bases not matched to a gene; V was cut back by 4 bases and J by 6 bases. Germline V gene sequence: CDR1 SGHRS, CDR2 YFSETQ. The CDR3 has 12 residues.

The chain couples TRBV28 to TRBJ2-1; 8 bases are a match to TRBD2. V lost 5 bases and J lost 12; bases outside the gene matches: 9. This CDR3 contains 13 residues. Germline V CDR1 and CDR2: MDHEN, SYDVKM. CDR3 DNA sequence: TGTGCCAGCAGTCCCGGACTAGCAAGTCCGCAGTTCTTC. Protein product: CASSPGLASPQFF.

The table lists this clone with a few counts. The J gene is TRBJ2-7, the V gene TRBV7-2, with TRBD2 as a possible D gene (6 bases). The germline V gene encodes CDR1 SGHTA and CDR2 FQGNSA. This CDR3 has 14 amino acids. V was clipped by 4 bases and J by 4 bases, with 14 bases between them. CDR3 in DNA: TGTGCCAGCAGCTCCCGGGAGATGAGTTACGAGCAGTACTTC. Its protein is CASSSREMSYEQYF.

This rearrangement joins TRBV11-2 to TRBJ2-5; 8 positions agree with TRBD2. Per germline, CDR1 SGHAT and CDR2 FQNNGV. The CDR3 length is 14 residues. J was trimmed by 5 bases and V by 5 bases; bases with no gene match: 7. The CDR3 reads CASSTGLAFETQYF. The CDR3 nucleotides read TGTGCCAGCAGCACCGGACTAGCTTTCGAGACCCAGTACTTC.

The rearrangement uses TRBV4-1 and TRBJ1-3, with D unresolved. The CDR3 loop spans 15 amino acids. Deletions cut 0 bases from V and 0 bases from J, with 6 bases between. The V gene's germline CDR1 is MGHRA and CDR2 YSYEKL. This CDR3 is CASSQDSSSGNTIYF. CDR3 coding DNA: TGCGCCAGCAGCCAAGATAGCTCCTCTGGAAACACCATATATTTT.

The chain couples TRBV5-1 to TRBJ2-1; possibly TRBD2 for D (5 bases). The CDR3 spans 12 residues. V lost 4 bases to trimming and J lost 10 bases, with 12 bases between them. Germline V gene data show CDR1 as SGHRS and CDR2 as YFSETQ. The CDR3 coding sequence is TGCGCCAGCAGCCCGGAGGATGGGGAGCAGTTCTTC. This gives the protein CASSPEDGEQFF.

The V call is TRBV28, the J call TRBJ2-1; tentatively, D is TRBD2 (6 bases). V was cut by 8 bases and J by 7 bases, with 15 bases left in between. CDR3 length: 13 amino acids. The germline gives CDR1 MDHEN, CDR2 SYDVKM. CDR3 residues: CASSPSVGNEQFF. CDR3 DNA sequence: TGTGCCAGCTCTCCTAGCGTTGGAAATGAGCAGTTCTTC.

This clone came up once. CDR3 bases: TGTGCCAGCAGCGTTAATAGCAATCAGCCCCAGCATTTT. As protein: CASSVNSNQPQHF. The chain combines TRBV6-4 with TRBJ1-5, with no clear D. V was cut by 6 bases and J by 0 bases, with 6 bases left in between. This CDR3 is 13 amino acids long. Germline V CDR1 and CDR2: MRHNA, SNTAGT.

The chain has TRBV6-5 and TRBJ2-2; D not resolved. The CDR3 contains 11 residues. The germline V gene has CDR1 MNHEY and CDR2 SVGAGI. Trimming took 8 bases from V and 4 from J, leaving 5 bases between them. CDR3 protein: CASFGTGELFF. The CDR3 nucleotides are TGTGCCAGCTTCGGCACCGGGGAGCTGTTTTTT.

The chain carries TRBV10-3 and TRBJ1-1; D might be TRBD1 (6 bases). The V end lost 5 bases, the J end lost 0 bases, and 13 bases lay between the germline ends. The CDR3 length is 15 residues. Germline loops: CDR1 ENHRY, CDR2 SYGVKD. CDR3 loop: CAISSRTVMNTEAFF. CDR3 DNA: TGTGCCATCAGTAGCCGGACAGTAATGAACACTGAAGCTTTCTTT.

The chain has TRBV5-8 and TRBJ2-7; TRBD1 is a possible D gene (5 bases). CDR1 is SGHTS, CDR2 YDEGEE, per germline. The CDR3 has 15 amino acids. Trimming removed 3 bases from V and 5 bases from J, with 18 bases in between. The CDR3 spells CASSSLTPMTDEQYF. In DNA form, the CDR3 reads TGTGCCAGCAGCTCTCTCACACCGATGACAGACGAGCAGTACTTC.

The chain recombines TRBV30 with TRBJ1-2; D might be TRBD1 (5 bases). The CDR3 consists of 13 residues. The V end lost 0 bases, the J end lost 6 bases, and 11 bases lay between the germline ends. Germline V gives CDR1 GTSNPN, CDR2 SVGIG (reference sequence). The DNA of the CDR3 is TGTGCCTGGAGTGTACGTGGGGGGGATGGCTACACCTTC. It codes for CAWSVRGGDGYTF.

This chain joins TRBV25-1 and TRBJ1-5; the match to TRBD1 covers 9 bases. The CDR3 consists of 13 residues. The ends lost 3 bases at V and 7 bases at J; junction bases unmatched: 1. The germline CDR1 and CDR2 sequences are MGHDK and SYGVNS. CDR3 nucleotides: TGTGCCAGCAGTGACACAGGGGGCCAGCCCCAGCATTTT. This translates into CASSDTGGQPQHF.

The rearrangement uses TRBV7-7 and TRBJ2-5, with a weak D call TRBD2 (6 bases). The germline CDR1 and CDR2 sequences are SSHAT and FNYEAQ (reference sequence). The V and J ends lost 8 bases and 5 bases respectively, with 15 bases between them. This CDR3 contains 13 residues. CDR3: CASGLNGGETQYF. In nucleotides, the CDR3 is TGTGCCAGCGGGCTGAATGGGGGGGAGACCCAGTACTTC.

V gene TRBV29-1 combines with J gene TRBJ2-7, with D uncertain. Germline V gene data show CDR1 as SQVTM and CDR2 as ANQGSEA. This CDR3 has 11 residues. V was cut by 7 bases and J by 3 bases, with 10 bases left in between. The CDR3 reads CSATQNYEQYF. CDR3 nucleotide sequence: TGCAGCGCAACACAAAACTACGAGCAGTACTTC.

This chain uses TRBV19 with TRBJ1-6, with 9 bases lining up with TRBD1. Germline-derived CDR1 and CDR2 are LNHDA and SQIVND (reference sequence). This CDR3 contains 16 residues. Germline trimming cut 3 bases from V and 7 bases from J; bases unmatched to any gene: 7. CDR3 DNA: TGTGCCAGTAGTATGGTTTACGGACAGGGGAATTCACCCCTCCACTTT. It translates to CASSMVYGQGNSPLHF.

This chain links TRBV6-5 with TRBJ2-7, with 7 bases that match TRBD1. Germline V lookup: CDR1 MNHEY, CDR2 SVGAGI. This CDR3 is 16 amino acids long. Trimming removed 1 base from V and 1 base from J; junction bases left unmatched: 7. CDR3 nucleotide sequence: TGTGCCAGCAGTTACTTAGCCACAGGGGTTTCCTACGAGCAGTACTTC. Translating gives CASSYLATGVSYEQYF.

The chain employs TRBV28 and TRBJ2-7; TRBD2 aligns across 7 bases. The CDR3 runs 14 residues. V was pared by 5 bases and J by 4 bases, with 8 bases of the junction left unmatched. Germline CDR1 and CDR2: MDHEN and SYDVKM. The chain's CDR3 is CASSPLAGAYEQYF. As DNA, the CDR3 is TGTGCCAGCAGTCCCCTGGCGGGAGCATACGAGCAGTACTTC.

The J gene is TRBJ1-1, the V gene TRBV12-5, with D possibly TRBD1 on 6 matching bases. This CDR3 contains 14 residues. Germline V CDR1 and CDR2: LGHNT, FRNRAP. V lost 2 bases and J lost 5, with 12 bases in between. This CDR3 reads CASGLRSTGTEAFF. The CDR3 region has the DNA TGTGCTAGTGGTTTGCGGTCCACAGGGACTGAAGCTTTCTTT.

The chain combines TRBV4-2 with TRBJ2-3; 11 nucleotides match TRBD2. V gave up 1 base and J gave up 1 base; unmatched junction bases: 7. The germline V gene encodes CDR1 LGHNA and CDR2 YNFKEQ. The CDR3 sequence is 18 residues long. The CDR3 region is CASSQGVAGGLGTDTQYF. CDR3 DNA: TGTGCCAGCAGCCAAGGGGTAGCGGGAGGGTTGGGCACAGATACGCAGTATTTT.

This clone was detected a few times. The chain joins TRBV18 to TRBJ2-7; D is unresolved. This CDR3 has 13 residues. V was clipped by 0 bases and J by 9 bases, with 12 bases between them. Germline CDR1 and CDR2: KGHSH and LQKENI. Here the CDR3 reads CASSPPGNQAQYF. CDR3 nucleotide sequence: TGTGCCAGCTCACCACCGGGCAACCAAGCGCAGTACTTC.

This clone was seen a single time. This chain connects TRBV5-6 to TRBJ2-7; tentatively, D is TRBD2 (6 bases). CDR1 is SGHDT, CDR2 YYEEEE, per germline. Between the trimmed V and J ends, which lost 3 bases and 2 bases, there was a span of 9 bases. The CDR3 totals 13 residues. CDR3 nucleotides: TGTGCCAGCAGCTCGGGAGTAACCTACGAGCAGTACTTC. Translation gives CASSSGVTYEQYF.

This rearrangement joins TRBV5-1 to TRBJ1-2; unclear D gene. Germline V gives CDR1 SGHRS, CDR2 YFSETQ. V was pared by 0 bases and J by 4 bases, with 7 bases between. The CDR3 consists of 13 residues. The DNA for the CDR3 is TGCGCCAGCAGCTTGGGTCGGGGCTATGGCTACACCTTC. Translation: CASSLGRGYGYTF.

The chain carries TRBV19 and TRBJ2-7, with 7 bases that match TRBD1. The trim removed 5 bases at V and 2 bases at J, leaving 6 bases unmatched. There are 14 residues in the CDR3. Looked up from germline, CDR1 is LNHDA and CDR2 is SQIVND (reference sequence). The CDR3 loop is CASSGRTGTYEQYF. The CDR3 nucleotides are TGTGCCAGTAGTGGAAGGACAGGCACCTACGAGCAGTACTTC.

The CDR3 nucleotides read TGTGCCATCAGGGTTAAGGCCAGCGACCTTGATGGCTACACCTTC. This translates into CAIRVKASDLDGYTF. The chain combines TRBV10-3 with TRBJ1-2; D unclear. V lost 6 bases, J lost 6 bases, and 20 bases lay in between. CDR1 is ENHRY, CDR2 SYGVKD, per germline. The CDR3 length is 15 residues.

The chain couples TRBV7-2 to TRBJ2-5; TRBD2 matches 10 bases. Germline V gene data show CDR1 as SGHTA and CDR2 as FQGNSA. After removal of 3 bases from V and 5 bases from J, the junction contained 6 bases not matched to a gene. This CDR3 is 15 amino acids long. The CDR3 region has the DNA TGTGCCAGCAGCTTCAGCGGGGGGGCCGGGGAGACCCAGTACTTC. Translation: CASSFSGGAGETQYF.

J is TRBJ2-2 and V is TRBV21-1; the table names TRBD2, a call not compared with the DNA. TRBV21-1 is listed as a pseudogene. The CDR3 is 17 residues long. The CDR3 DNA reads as TGTGCCAGCTCTCCGGCGGGTAGTACCCCGAACACCGGGGAGCTGTTTTTT. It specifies CASSPAGSTPNTGELFF.

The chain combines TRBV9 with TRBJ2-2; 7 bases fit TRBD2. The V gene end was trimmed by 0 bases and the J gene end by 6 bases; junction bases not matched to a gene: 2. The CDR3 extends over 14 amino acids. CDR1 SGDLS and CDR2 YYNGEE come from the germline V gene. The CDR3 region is CASSVGGGPGELFF. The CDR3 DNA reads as TGTGCCAGCAGCGTAGGGGGAGGGCCCGGGGAGCTGTTTTTT.

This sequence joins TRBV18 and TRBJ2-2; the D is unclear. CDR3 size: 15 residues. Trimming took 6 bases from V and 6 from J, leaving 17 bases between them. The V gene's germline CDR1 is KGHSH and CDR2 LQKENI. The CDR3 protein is CASSPFSEVAGELFF. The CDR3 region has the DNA TGTGCCAGCTCCCCCTTCTCTGAAGTAGCCGGGGAGCTGTTTTTT.

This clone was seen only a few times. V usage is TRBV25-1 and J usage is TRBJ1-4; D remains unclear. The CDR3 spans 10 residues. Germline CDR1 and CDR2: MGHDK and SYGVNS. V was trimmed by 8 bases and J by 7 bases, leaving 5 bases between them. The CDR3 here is CASGGEKLFF. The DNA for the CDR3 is TGTGCCAGCGGAGGTGAAAAACTGTTTTTT.